What follows are 18 T cell receptor beta chains derived from one specimen sequenced in a study of OX40 agonist ivuxolimab in advanced cancers. The assay was immunoSEQ multiplex PCR, and TCRdb's table has in-frame clones only and misses some. The sample includes under 100,000 clones, roughly 90% seen only once; the top ten take 0.72%. The sequencing used CD4+ or CD8+ T cells sorted from blood, collected in a trial of the OX40 agonist ivuxolimab. The receptors shown here come from an adult with an advanced solid tumor such as melanoma, head and neck, liver or kidney cancer.

The chain joins TRBV5-8 to TRBJ1-1; D is uncertain. Germline CDR1 is SGHTS and CDR2 is YDEGEE. CDR3 length: 11 amino acids. With 4 bases removed from V and 11 bases from J, the gap between germline ends came to 12 bases. Written as DNA, the CDR3 is TGTGCCAGCAGCGCGGACGAAAAGGCTTTCTTT. This codes for CASSADEKAFF.

The chain has TRBV6-1 and TRBJ1-2; D ambiguous. There are 15 residues in the CDR3. The ends were cut back, 3 bases at V and 0 bases at J, with 11 bases in the middle. Per the germline V gene, CDR1 is MNHNS and CDR2 is SASEGT. CDR3 nucleotide sequence: TGTGCCAGCAGTGATCGGGGTAGCTCTAACTATGGCTACACCTTC. This translates into CASSDRGSSNYGYTF.

This sequence joins TRBV7-9 and TRBJ2-5; 7 bases fit TRBD1. There are 15 residues in the CDR3. V lost 5 bases, J lost 1 base, and 7 bases stayed unmatched. Germline CDR1 is SEHNR and CDR2 is FQNEAQ (reference sequence). DNA for the CDR3: TGTGCCAGCAGCCTTATGGACAGGAGCCAAGAGACCCAGTACTTC. It translates to CASSLMDRSQETQYF.

The chain joins TRBV5-1 to TRBJ2-3, with 12 nucleotides matching TRBD1. The junction had 6 bases not matched to a gene; V was cut back by 4 bases and J by 3 bases. This CDR3 comprises 16 residues. Germline loops: CDR1 SGHRS, CDR2 YFSETQ. The CDR3 DNA sequence: TGCGCCAGCAGCAGGGGGACAGGGGGCAAGACAGATACGCAGTATTTT. It translates to CASSRGTGGKTDTQYF. The entire variable domain, with the rest obtained from reference TRBV5-1 and TRBJ2-3, is as follows: KAGVTQTPRYLIKTRGQQVTLSCSPISGHRSVSWYQQTPGQGLQFLFEYFSETQRNKGNFPGRFSGRQFSNSRSEMNVSTLELGDSALYLCASSRGTGGKTDTQYFGPGTRLTVL.

V usage is TRBV20-1 and J usage is TRBJ2-1; D unresolved. This CDR3 is built from 11 residues. The germline V gene has CDR1 DFQATT and CDR2 SNEGSKA (reference sequence). V lost 4 bases and J 10 bases, leaving 11 bases between the germline ends. DNA of the CDR3: TGCAGTGCTAAAGGCCCCATAGAGCAGTTCTTC. It translates to CSAKGPIEQFF.

The chain combines TRBV5-8 with TRBJ1-5, with D possibly being TRBD1 (6 bases). The CDR3 runs to 14 residues. Between the trimmed V and J ends, which lost 1 base and 7 bases, there was a span of 12 bases. CDR1 SGHTS and CDR2 YDEGEE come from the germline V gene. The CDR3 DNA sequence: TGTGCCAGCAGCTTGCGGGGGGCAGAGCAGCCCCAGCATTTT. Encoded protein: CASSLRGAEQPQHF.

The J gene is TRBJ2-5, the V gene TRBV5-1, with D perhaps TRBD1 (5 bases). V dropped 0 bases and J dropped 3 bases, with 12 bases sitting between them. Germline V gene sequence: CDR1 SGHRS, CDR2 YFSETQ. This CDR3 has 15 amino acids. The CDR3 coding sequence is TGCGCCAGCAGCTTGGCCCTGACAGATAAAGAGACCCAGTACTTC. Protein: CASSLALTDKETQYF. Filled out from reference TRBV5-1 and TRBJ2-5, the complete variable domain reads KAGVTQTPRYLIKTRGQQVTLSCSPISGHRSVSWYQQTPGQGLQFLFEYFSETQRNKGNFPGRFSGRQFSNSRSEMNVSTLELGDSALYLCASSLALTDKETQYFGPGTRLLVL.

This clone was counted ten times or more. One junction end does not reproduce the germline sequence, and a read error may be involved. CDR3 protein: CASSMDTGPGGLFF. In DNA, the CDR3 is TGTGCCAGCAGCATGGATACAGGGCCCGGGGGGCTGTTTTTT. The chain joins TRBV7-2 to TRBJ2-2; D is perhaps TRBD1 or TRBD2 (6 bases each). The germline V gene encodes CDR1 SGHTA and CDR2 FQGNSA. CDR3 length: 14 residues.

The chain links TRBV6-1 to TRBJ1-1; 7 bases are shared with TRBD1. The J segment lost 1 base and the V segment lost 7 bases, leaving 6 bases of the junction unmatched. CDR3 size: 14 residues. The germline V gene encodes CDR1 MNHNS and CDR2 SASEGT. Here the CDR3 reads CASNPRQGNTEAFF. DNA for the CDR3: TGTGCCAGCAACCCTAGACAGGGGAACACTGAAGCTTTCTTT.

A note on this clone: Other DNA sequences in this sample translate to the same CDR3. This CDR3 is CASSESRNQPQHF. CDR3 sequence (DNA): TGCGCCAGCAGTGAGTCGCGCAATCAGCCCCAGCATTTT. V usage is TRBV10-2 and J usage is TRBJ1-5; no clear D. Trimming took 0 bases from V and 2 from J, leaving 2 bases between them. The length of the CDR3 is 13 residues. Germline values: CDR1 WSHSY, CDR2 SAAADI.

This chain uses TRBV6-1 with TRBJ1-2, with 11 bases fitting TRBD1. The germline V gene has CDR1 MNHNS and CDR2 SASEGT. The CDR3 runs 15 residues. The V and J ends lost 7 bases and 4 bases, in that order; junction bases with no gene match: 8. CDR3 amino acids: CASTRDRGSTYGYTF. CDR3 nucleotide sequence: TGTGCCAGCACTCGGGACAGGGGGTCCACCTATGGCTACACCTTC.

The chain has TRBV6-5 and TRBJ1-4, with D unresolved. This CDR3 has 15 amino acids. The V end lost 0 bases, the J end lost 8 bases, and 13 bases lay between the germline ends. CDR1 and CDR2 (germline): MNHEY, SVGAGI. CDR3 residues: CASSYSGRVKEKLFF. The CDR3 DNA reads TGTGCCAGCAGTTACTCGGGAAGGGTAAAGGAAAAACTGTTTTTT.

This chain connects TRBV5-8 to TRBJ2-1; TRBD2 agrees at 8 bases. The germline gives CDR1 SGHTS, CDR2 YDEGEE. This CDR3 contains 15 residues. V lost 7 bases and J lost 5; bases outside the gene matches: 11. The CDR3 region has the DNA TGTGCCAGCGGGCTAGGGACGGGGGGGGACAATGAGCAGTTCTTC. Its translation: CASGLGTGGDNEQFF.

This clone was observed once. This chain connects TRBV19 to TRBJ2-1; no definite D call. The CDR3 totals 14 residues. The V end lost 4 bases, the J end lost 6 bases, and 13 bases lay between the germline ends. CDR1 and CDR2 from the germline V gene are LNHDA and SQIVND (reference sequence). CDR3 region: CASSTRRRSNEQFF. Here the CDR3 DNA reads TGTGCCAGTAGTACGCGTCGGAGAAGCAATGAGCAGTTCTTC.

In this sample, this clone turned up once. The J gene is TRBJ1-5, the V gene TRBV6-6; no firm D call. This CDR3 has 14 amino acids. Germline V gene lookup returns CDR1 MNHNY and CDR2 SVGAGI (reference sequence). V lost 8 bases and J 4 bases, leaving 15 bases between the germline ends. In DNA, the CDR3 is TGTGCCAGCCGTGGGGAAAGGGTAAATCAGCCCCAGCATTTT. Translation gives CASRGERVNQPQHF.

This rearrangement joins TRBV7-2 to TRBJ1-3; 10 bases fit TRBD1. J was trimmed by 0 bases and V by 5 bases; bases with no gene match: 13. This CDR3 is 19 amino acids long. Germline V gives CDR1 SGHTA, CDR2 FQGNSA. DNA for the CDR3: TGTGCCAGCAGCCTATCCGGGACAGGGGCGATGAGCTCTGGAAACACCATATATTTT. Its protein product is CASSLSGTGAMSSGNTIYF.

The V call is TRBV1, the J call TRBJ2-5. The DNA end is a closer match to TRBJ2-7, so the J assignment may be wrong. TRBV1 is a pseudogene locus. The CDR3 covers 15 residues. CDR3 bases: TGCACCAGCAGCCTATGTGGGTACGGATTCTACGAGCAGTACTTC. Translated: CTSSLCGYGFYEQYF.

The chain uses TRBV2 and TRBJ2-3; no definite D call. Germline V gene lookup returns CDR1 SNHLY and CDR2 FYNNEI. The CDR3 spans 14 residues. The V and J ends lost 6 bases and 0 bases respectively, with 10 bases between them. The CDR3 sequence: CASRSHSSTDTQYF. CDR3 DNA sequence: TGTGCCAGCAGATCCCATTCTAGCACAGATACGCAGTATTTT.